A single sample gave rise to the 6 T cell receptor beta chains below, sequenced in a study of blood T cell repertoires in COVID-19. Measured with immunoSEQ multiplex PCR; TCRdb has only the in-frame clones, and not every one. The sample lists around 42,000 clones; 85% to 90% were seen once. Sequencing was carried out using peripheral blood. All receptors derive from a man between 65 and 85 years old with acute or convalescent COVID-19.

The rearrangement joins TRBV20-1 to TRBJ2-1, with D uncertain. CDR1 is DFQATT and CDR2 is SNEGSKA in the germline V gene (reference sequence). The length of the CDR3 is 11 residues. V was trimmed by 7 bases and J by 0 bases, leaving 4 bases between them. The CDR3 spells CSGVSYNEQFF. CDR3 bases: TGCAGTGGAGTCTCCTACAATGAGCAGTTCTTC.

The chain uses TRBV29-1 and TRBJ2-2; 8 bases fit TRBD2. Trimming removed 7 bases from V and 3 bases from J; junction bases left unmatched: 10. Germline V gene data show CDR1 as SQVTM and CDR2 as ANQGSEA. This CDR3 has 15 residues. The CDR3 DNA sequence: TGCAGCGCCGCTCCCCCCGGGGGGGACACCGGGGAGCTGTTTTTT. Protein: CSAAPPGGDTGELFF.

The chain carries TRBV11-2 and TRBJ2-7; D is perhaps TRBD2 (5 bases). V lost 5 bases and J 1 base, leaving 12 bases between the germline ends. Germline V gene data show CDR1 as SGHAT and CDR2 as FQNNGV. This CDR3 spans 14 amino acids. The CDR3 is CASSPRVGSYEQYF. The CDR3 DNA sequence: TGTGCCAGCAGCCCGAGGGTGGGTTCCTACGAGCAGTACTTC. The whole variable domain, filled in from reference TRBV11-2 and TRBJ2-7, reads EAGVAQSPRYKIIEKRQSVAFWCNPISGHATLYWYQQILGQGPKLLIQFQNNGVVDDSQLPKDRFSAERLKGVDSTLKIQPAKLEDSAVYLCASSPRVGSYEQYFGPGTRLTVT.

The chain employs TRBV5-1 and TRBJ1-1; D is undetermined. V lost 0 bases to trimming and J lost 1 base, with 4 bases between them. Per germline, CDR1 SGHRS and CDR2 YFSETQ. CDR3 length: 13 residues. CDR3 coding DNA: TGCGCCAGCAGCTTGGACAGGAACACTGAAGCTTTCTTT. Translated: CASSLDRNTEAFF.

This rearrangement joins TRBV27 to TRBJ2-2, with D maybe TRBD2 (5 bases). Per the germline V gene, CDR1 is MNHEY and CDR2 is SMNVEV (reference sequence). CDR3 length: 14 amino acids. V was clipped by 3 bases and J by 7 bases, with 12 bases between them. The CDR3 region is CASSFGQRVGELFF. DNA of the CDR3: TGTGCCAGCAGTTTCGGGCAGAGGGTCGGGGAGCTGTTTTTT.

V gene TRBV29-1 combines with J gene TRBJ1-1, with TRBD1 matching over 10 bases. The V gene's germline CDR1 is SQVTM and CDR2 ANQGSEA. V lost 2 bases, J lost 11 bases, and 2 bases stayed unmatched. This CDR3 contains 11 residues. DNA for the CDR3: TGCAGCGTTGAACCGGGACAGGGGGCTTTCTTT. The encoded protein is CSVEPGQGAFF.